Below, one TCR beta chain is given with its context. Its target is not known. MiXCR, applied by TCRdb to the PCR reads, yields one record per CDR3 protein. The sample has fewer than 25,000 distinct CDR3 sequences, under 60% seen once. This specimen belongs to a study of vaccination and CD4 T cells after COVID-19. As for the study in general: Convalescents were six males and four females, two of them Hispanic. Post-vaccination samples were procured at a median of approximately 72 days following dose two (range 14 to 241).

Study-wide results and limits: When vaccine-specific clones from convalescent patients were examined, 304 of 307 were spike mono-reactive. Recorded median SARS-CoV-2-reactive clonotype numbers increased from about 20 to 38 without reaching significance.

Trimming shortened V by 6 bases and J by 2 bases, and 14 bases separated the two germline ends. The CDR3 has 14 amino acids. Germline CDR1 reads MNHEY; CDR2 reads SVGEGT. The sequencing used CD4+ T cells from blood, collected before SARS-CoV-2 vaccination. The V call is TRBV6-2 or TRBV6-3, the J call TRBJ2-7; D may be TRBD1 (5 bases). The TCR originated in a human donor who had recovered from COVID-19. CDR3 region: CASRGSGSPYEQYF. In DNA form, the CDR3 reads TGTGCCAGCAGGGGGTCAGGGTCCCCCTACGAGCAGTACTTC.